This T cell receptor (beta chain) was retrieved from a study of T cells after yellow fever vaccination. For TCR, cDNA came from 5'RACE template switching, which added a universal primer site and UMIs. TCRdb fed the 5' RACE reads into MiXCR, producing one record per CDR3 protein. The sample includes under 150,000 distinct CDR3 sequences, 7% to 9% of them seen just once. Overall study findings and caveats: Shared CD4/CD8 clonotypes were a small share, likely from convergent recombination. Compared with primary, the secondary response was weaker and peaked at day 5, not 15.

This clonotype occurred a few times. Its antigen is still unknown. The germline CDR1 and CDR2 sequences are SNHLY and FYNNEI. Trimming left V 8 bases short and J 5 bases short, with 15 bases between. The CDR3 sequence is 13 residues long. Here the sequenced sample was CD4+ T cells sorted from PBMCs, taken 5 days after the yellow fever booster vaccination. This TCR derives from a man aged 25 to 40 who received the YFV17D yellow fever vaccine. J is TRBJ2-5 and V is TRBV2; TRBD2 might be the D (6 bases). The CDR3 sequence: CASGREKRETQYF. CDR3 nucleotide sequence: TGTGCCAGCGGACGGGAGAAGCGGGAGACCCAGTACTTC. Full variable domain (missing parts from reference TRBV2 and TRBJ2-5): EPEVTQTPSHQVTQMGQEVILRCVPISNHLYFYWYRQILGQKVEFLVSFYNNEISEKSEIFDDQFSVERPDGSNFTLKIRSTKLEDSAMYFCASGREKRETQYFGPGTRLLVL.